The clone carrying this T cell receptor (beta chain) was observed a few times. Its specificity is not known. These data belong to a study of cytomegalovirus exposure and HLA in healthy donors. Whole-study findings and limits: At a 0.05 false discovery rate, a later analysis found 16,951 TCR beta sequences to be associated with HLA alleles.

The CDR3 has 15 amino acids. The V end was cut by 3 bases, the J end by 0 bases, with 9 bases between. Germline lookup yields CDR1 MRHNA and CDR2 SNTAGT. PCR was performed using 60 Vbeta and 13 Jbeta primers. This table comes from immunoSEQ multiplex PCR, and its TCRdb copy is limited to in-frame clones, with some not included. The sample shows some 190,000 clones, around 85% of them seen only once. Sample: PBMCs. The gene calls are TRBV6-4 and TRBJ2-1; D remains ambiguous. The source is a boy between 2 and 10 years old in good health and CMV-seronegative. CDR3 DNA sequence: TGTGCCAGCAGTGAAAGACCGGGCTCCTACAATGAGCAGTTCTTC. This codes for CASSERPGSYNEQFF.